The rows below give T cell receptor beta chains drawn from one sample of a study of blood T cell repertoires in COVID-19. The data were produced by immunoSEQ multiplex PCR, yet TCRdb's version contains in-frame clones alone and is incomplete. The sample has 200,000 to 250,000 clones, around 86% seen once. The sequenced sample was PBMCs or T cells enriched from blood (not recorded which). These receptors originate from a man aged 35 to 55 who had recovered from COVID-19. The CDR3 runs from the conserved cysteine through the conserved F or W. A D gene is named only where the DNA matches it firmly. Expanded clones get a size class; other rows say once, few or many, or leave the size out.

d_call: TRBD2; clone_size: few; j_call: TRBJ2-1; v_call: TRBV9; cdr3_nt: TGTGCCAGCAGCGGTAGCGGGAGGGCCTACAATGAGCAGTTCTTC; cdr3_aa: CASSGSGRAYNEQFF
d_call: TRBD1; clone_size: .; j_call: TRBJ2-3; v_call: TRBV7-3; cdr3_nt: TGTGCCAGCAGCATTACGACAGGGGGGGCAGATACGCAGTATTTT; cdr3_aa: CASSITTGGADTQYF
d_call: TRBD1; clone_size: .; j_call: TRBJ2-7; v_call: TRBV27; cdr3_nt: TGTGCCAGCAAATTCCGGGACAGGGGCTCCTACGAGCAGTACTTC; cdr3_aa: CASKFRDRGSYEQYF
d_call: TRBD1; clone_size: few; j_call: TRBJ2-2; v_call: TRBV10-3; cdr3_nt: TGTGCCATCAGTACAGGGGCCGGGGAGCTGTTTTTT; cdr3_aa: CAISTGAGELFF
d_call: TRBD1; clone_size: .; j_call: TRBJ2-3; v_call: TRBV5-6; cdr3_nt: TGTGCCAGCAGAATGGGACAGGGGGCCTTTGATACGCAGTATTTT; cdr3_aa: CASRMGQGAFDTQYF
d_call: TRBD2; clone_size: .; j_call: TRBJ2-1; v_call: TRBV30; cdr3_nt: TGTGCCTCGAGTAGCGGGAGCTCCTACAATGAGCAGTTCTTC; cdr3_aa: CASSSGSSYNEQFF
d_call: .; clone_size: .; j_call: TRBJ1-2; v_call: TRBV18; cdr3_nt: TGTGCCAGCTCACCGACAGGTGGTGGCTACACCTTC; cdr3_aa: CASSPTGGGYTF
d_call: .; clone_size: .; j_call: TRBJ1-2; v_call: TRBV3-1/TRBV3-2; cdr3_nt: TGTGCCAGCAGCCCCGCCGTGGTTGACAGTTCTCTTATAGCTAACTATGGCTACACCTTC; cdr3_aa: CASSPAVVDSSLIANYGYTF
d_call: .; clone_size: .; j_call: TRBJ1-1; v_call: TRBV27; cdr3_nt: TGTGCCAGCAGCCCGGTGGGGGGGCGCTTCACTGAAGCTTTCTTT; cdr3_aa: CASSPVGGRFTEAFF
d_call: .; clone_size: .; j_call: TRBJ1-2; v_call: TRBV29-1; cdr3_nt: TGCAGCGTTGAAAAGACCCGGGGGGCTAACTATGGCTACACCTTC; cdr3_aa: CSVEKTRGANYGYTF
d_call: TRBD1; clone_size: once; j_call: TRBJ1-4; v_call: TRBV15; cdr3_nt: TGTGCCACCAGCAGGGCAGGGACAGGGACTGAAAAACTGTTTTTT; cdr3_aa: CATSRAGTGTEKLFF
d_call: .; clone_size: .; j_call: TRBJ1-2; v_call: TRBV5-1; cdr3_nt: TGCGCCAGCAGCTTGGAGGCAGGGCCCTATGGCTACACCTTC; cdr3_aa: CASSLEAGPYGYTF
d_call: .; clone_size: .; j_call: TRBJ2-1; v_call: TRBV5-1; cdr3_nt: TGCGCCAGCAGCTTCACGGATCCGTGGAAAGGGGATGAGCAGTTCTTC; cdr3_aa: CASSFTDPWKGDEQFF
d_call: TRBD1; clone_size: once; j_call: TRBJ2-2; v_call: TRBV6-5; cdr3_nt: TGTGCCAGCAGGGAGGACAGGGGAGGAACCGGGGAGCTGTTTTTT; cdr3_aa: CASREDRGGTGELFF
d_call: .; clone_size: .; j_call: TRBJ2-5; v_call: TRBV5-6; cdr3_nt: TGTGCCAGCAGCTTGCGGGACTTGGGACAAGAGACCCAGTACTTC; cdr3_aa: CASSLRDLGQETQYF
d_call: TRBD1; clone_size: .; j_call: TRBJ1-6; v_call: TRBV7-9; cdr3_nt: TGTGCCAGCAGCTCGCAGCAGGGGGCCAAGCCACCCCTCCACTTT; cdr3_aa: CASSSQQGAKPPLHF